The present entry profiles one T cell receptor beta chain with its context. This sample was included in a study of siplizumab effects on memory and regulatory T cells. Trimming cost V 0 bases and J 2 bases; bases outside gene matches: 2. The CDR3 contains 15 residues. Germline V CDR1 and CDR2: SGHRS, YFSETQ. Assay used: immunoSEQ multiplex PCR; TCRdb lists only in-frame clones, some missing. The sample includes 85,000 to 95,000 clones, approximately 95% of them seen just once. The sample consisted of non-Treg CD4+ T cells sorted from blood. This receptor was identified in a human donor in good health. The J gene is TRBJ2-7, the V gene TRBV5-1; 10 nucleotides match TRBD2. The CDR3 loop reads CASSLGTSGTYEQYF. CDR3 nucleotide sequence: TGCGCCAGCAGCTTGGGAACTAGCGGGACCTACGAGCAGTACTTC. Looking up the rest from reference TRBV5-1 and TRBJ2-7 gives the full variable domain: KAGVTQTPRYLIKTRGQQVTLSCSPISGHRSVSWYQQTPGQGLQFLFEYFSETQRNKGNFPGRFSGRQFSNSRSEMNVSTLELGDSALYLCASSLGTSGTYEQYFGPGTRLTVT.